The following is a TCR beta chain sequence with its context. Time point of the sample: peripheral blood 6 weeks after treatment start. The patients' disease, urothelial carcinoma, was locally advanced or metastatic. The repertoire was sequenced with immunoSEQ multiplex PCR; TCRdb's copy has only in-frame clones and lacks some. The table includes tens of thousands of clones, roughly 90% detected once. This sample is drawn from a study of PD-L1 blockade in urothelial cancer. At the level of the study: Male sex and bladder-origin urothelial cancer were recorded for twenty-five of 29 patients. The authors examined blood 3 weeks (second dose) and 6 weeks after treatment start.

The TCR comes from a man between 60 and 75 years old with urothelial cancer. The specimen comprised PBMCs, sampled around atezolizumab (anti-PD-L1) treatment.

CDR3: CASSLLTGIVEQYF. CDR3 nucleotide sequence: TGTGCCAGCAGTCTACTAACGGGGATCGTCGAGCAGTACTTC. The gene calls are TRBV28 and TRBJ2-7; perhaps TRBD2 as D (5 bases). With 5 bases removed from V and 6 bases from J, the gap between germline ends came to 17 bases. Germline CDR1 reads MDHEN; CDR2 reads SYDVKM. This CDR3 region has 14 residues.